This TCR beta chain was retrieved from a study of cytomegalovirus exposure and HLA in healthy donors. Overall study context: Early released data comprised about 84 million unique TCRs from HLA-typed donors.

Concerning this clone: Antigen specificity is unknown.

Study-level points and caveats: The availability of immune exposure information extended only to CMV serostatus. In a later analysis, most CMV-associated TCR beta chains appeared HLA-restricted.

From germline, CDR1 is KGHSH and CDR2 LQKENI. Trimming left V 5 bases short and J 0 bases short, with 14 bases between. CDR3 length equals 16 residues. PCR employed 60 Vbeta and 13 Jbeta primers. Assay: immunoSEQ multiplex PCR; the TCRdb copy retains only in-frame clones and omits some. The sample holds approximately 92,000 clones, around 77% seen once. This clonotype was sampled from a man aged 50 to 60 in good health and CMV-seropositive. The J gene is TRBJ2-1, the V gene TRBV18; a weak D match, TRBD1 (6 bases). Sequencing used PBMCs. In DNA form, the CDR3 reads TGTGCCAGCTCAGTCACAGGGTCGAGCTCCTACAATGAGCAGTTCTTC. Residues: CASSVTGSSSYNEQFF.